This passage covers 5 T cell receptor beta chains from one sample sequenced in a study of cytomegalovirus exposure and HLA in healthy donors. The repertoire was sequenced with immunoSEQ multiplex PCR; TCRdb's copy has only in-frame clones and lacks some. The sample holds tens of thousands of clones, less than 90% seen once. Sequencing was performed on PBMCs. The receptors stem from a woman aged 18-29 years in good health and CMV-seropositive.

The chain recombines TRBV4-3 with TRBJ2-4; 10 positions match TRBD2. J lost 8 bases, V lost 3 bases, and 7 bases had no gene match. This CDR3 is 15 amino acids long. Looked up from germline, CDR1 is LGHNA and CDR2 is YSLEER. The CDR3 spells CASSQTGTSADIQYF. CDR3 in DNA: TGCGCCAGCAGCCAGACGGGGACTAGCGCTGACATTCAGTACTTC.

V and J are TRBV4-1 and TRBJ1-2; 7 nucleotides agree with TRBD1. CDR1 MGHRA and CDR2 YSYEKL come from the germline V gene. This CDR3 comprises 13 residues. Trimming cost V 4 bases and J 3 bases; bases outside gene matches: 2. The CDR3 DNA reads as TGCGCCAGCAGCCGACAGGGAGACTATGGCTACACCTTC. This sequence encodes CASSRQGDYGYTF.

This clone appeared a few times. The CDR3 nucleotides read TGTGCCAGCAGTTTTCACGGAGGCCTGTTCTATGGCTACACCTTC. Translating gives CASSFHGGLFYGYTF. The V gene is TRBV28, the J gene TRBJ1-2; no clear D gene. The CDR3 extends over 15 amino acids. Germline lookup yields CDR1 MDHEN and CDR2 SYDVKM. Deletions cut 3 bases from V and 4 bases from J, with 15 bases between.

The chain is built from TRBV6-5 and TRBJ2-7, with TRBD1 matching over 12 bases. The V and J ends lost 6 bases and 5 bases, in that order; junction bases with no gene match: 8. CDR1 MNHEY and CDR2 SVGAGI come from the germline V gene. The CDR3 loop spans 15 amino acids. The CDR3 loop is CASSRGQGAPDEQYF. The CDR3 nucleotides read TGTGCCAGCAGCCGGGGACAGGGGGCACCTGACGAGCAGTACTTC.

This clone has only a few counts. The chain employs TRBV6-5 and TRBJ1-1; 7 bases agree with TRBD1. This CDR3 has 15 amino acids. Germline V gene sequence: CDR1 MNHEY, CDR2 SVGAGI. The ends lost 4 bases at V and 2 bases at J; junction bases unmatched: 7. This CDR3 is CASSSYRTGNTEAFF. DNA for the CDR3: TGTGCCAGCAGTTCTTATAGGACAGGAAACACTGAAGCTTTCTTT.